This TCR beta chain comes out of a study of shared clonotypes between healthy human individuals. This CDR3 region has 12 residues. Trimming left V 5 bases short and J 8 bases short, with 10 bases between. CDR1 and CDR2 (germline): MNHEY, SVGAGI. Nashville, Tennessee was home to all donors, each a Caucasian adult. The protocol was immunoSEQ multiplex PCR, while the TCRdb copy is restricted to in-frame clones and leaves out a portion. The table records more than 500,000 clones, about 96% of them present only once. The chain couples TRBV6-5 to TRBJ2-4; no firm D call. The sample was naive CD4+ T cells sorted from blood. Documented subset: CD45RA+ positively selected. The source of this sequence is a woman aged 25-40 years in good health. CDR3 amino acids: CASSPSGDIQYF. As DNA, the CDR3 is TGTGCCAGCAGTCCTTCTGGGGACATTCAGTACTTC.